The next 14 T cell receptor beta chains were all read from a single sample in a study of T cell repertoires in cytomegalovirus infection. For these receptors, no antigen is known. Using its own MiXCR run on the reads, TCRdb lists one record per CDR3 protein. Of fewer than 85,000 distinct CDR3 sequences in the sample, about half were seen once. Here the sequenced sample was CD8+ T cells from cultured PBMCs, taken from culture after CMV antigen stimulation. The receptors here all came from a human donor in good health (CMV status not recorded). Some clones in this sample may be carry-over from other donors' samples.

This clonotype was seen just once. The chain carries TRBV11-2 and TRBJ1-3; D gene ambiguous. V was shortened by 0 bases and J by 3 bases, with 15 bases between the two germline ends. This CDR3 has 17 amino acids. Germline V gives CDR1 SGHAT, CDR2 FQNNGV. The CDR3 region has the DNA TGTGCCAGCAGCTTAGATGGTCCCCCTCTCTTTGGAAACACCATATATTTT. As protein: CASSLDGPPLFGNTIYF. Complete variable domain (other parts from reference TRBV11-2 and TRBJ1-3): EAGVAQSPRYKIIEKRQSVAFWCNPISGHATLYWYQQILGQGPKLLIQFQNNGVVDDSQLPKDRFSAERLKGVDSTLKIQPAKLEDSAVYLCASSLDGPPLFGNTIYFGEGSWLTVV.

This clonotype was seen only a few times. V usage is TRBV7-8 and J usage is TRBJ2-1; D ambiguous. This CDR3 is 13 amino acids long. Between the trimmed V and J ends, which lost 8 bases and 0 bases, there was a span of 8 bases. Germline V gene lookup returns CDR1 SGHVS and CDR2 FQNEAQ. The CDR3 region has the DNA TGTGCCAGCCGGGCCGGCTCCTACAATGAGCAGTTCTTC. It yields the protein CASRAGSYNEQFF.

This clonotype was counted between two and nine times. V and J are TRBV6-2 or TRBV6-3 and TRBJ1-5, with D tentatively TRBD1 (5 bases). V shed 2 bases and J shed 2 bases, with 10 bases lying between them. This CDR3 contains 15 residues. Germline CDR1 reads MNHEY; CDR2 reads SVGEGT. The CDR3 loop is CASSYLRGGNQPQHF. CDR3 bases: TGTGCCAGCAGTTACCTAAGGGGTGGCAATCAGCCCCAGCATTTT.

The chain couples TRBV11-2 to TRBJ2-7; D not resolved. V shed 2 bases and J shed 0 bases, with 14 bases lying between them. In germline, CDR1 is SGHAT, CDR2 FQNNGV. The CDR3 extends over 16 amino acids. The CDR3 region has the DNA TGTGCCAGCAGCTTAAGTTATGCAGAAAGCTCCTACGAGCAGTACTTC. It codes for CASSLSYAESSYEQYF.

V is TRBV25-1 and J is TRBJ1-5, with a possible D match to TRBD1 (5 bases). The CDR3 totals 15 residues. V shed 5 bases and J shed 2 bases, with 13 bases lying between them. Germline lookup yields CDR1 MGHDK and CDR2 SYGVNS. The CDR3 DNA reads as TGTGCCAGCAGTCCCCAGGGACTTGGCAATCAGCCCCAGCATTTT. This codes for CASSPQGLGNQPQHF.

The chain is built from TRBV7-2 and TRBJ2-7, with a possible D match to TRBD1 (5 bases). This CDR3 is built from 14 residues. The V end lost 1 base, the J end lost 2 bases, and 9 bases lay between the germline ends. CDR1 is SGHTA and CDR2 is FQGNSA in the germline V gene. The CDR3 here is CASSLGQFPYEQYF. The CDR3 DNA sequence: TGTGCCAGCAGCTTAGGACAGTTCCCCTACGAGCAGTACTTC. Using reference TRBV7-2 and TRBJ2-7 for the parts outside the CDR3, the full variable domain is GAGVSQSPSNKVTEKGKDVELRCDPISGHTALYWYRQSLGQGLEFLIYFQGNSAPDKSGLPSDRFSAERTGGSVSTLTIQRTQQEDSAVYLCASSLGQFPYEQYFGPGTRLTVT.

This clonotype was recorded many times. V is TRBV7-2 and J is TRBJ1-1; D call uncertain. Between the trimmed V and J ends, which lost 0 bases and 1 base, there was a span of 6 bases. Germline values: CDR1 SGHTA, CDR2 FQGNSA. This CDR3 has 14 residues. DNA for the CDR3: TGTGCCAGCAGCTTAGCGGCGGGGAACACTGAAGCTTTCTTT. Its protein is CASSLAAGNTEAFF.

The chain couples TRBV7-6 to TRBJ2-1; tentatively, D is TRBD1 or TRBD2 (5 bases each). From germline, CDR1 is SGHVS and CDR2 FNYEAQ. The CDR3 loop spans 11 amino acids. The V gene lost 6 bases and the J gene lost 9 bases, with 9 bases spanning the gap. The CDR3 spells CASSPGPEQFF. The CDR3 DNA reads as TGTGCCAGCAGTCCGGGACCTGAGCAGTTCTTC.

V usage is TRBV5-1 and J usage is TRBJ1-1; D is ambiguous. Trimming stripped 0 bases from V and 3 bases from J, with 9 bases between. Germline CDR1 SGHRS, CDR2 YFSETQ. The CDR3 totals 14 residues. The CDR3 region has the DNA TGCGCCAGCAGCTTGGCCCCAGAGGACACTGAAGCTTTCTTT. As protein: CASSLAPEDTEAFF.

This chain joins TRBV7-2 and TRBJ2-7, with D possibly being TRBD1 or TRBD2 (5 bases each). CDR1 and CDR2 (germline): SGHTA, FQGNSA. The ends were cut back, 3 bases at V and 2 bases at J, with 20 bases in the middle. The CDR3 sequence is 17 residues long. The DNA of the CDR3 is TGTGCCAGCAGCTTCGGTAGTCAGGGACCGGCCACCTACGAGCAGTACTTC. It codes for CASSFGSQGPATYEQYF. Variable domain in full (rest from reference TRBV7-2 and TRBJ2-7): GAGVSQSPSNKVTEKGKDVELRCDPISGHTALYWYRQSLGQGLEFLIYFQGNSAPDKSGLPSDRFSAERTGGSVSTLTIQRTQQEDSAVYLCASSFGSQGPATYEQYFGPGTRLTVT.

Only a few counts were recorded for this clonotype. The chain joins TRBV7-2 to TRBJ1-2; 7 nucleotides agree with TRBD1. Germline V gives CDR1 SGHTA, CDR2 FQGNSA. This CDR3 has 14 amino acids. With 5 bases clipped from V and 11 bases from J, the junction kept 14 bases outside the gene matches. CDR3 loop: CASSLRRTGEYYTF. CDR3 nucleotide sequence: TGTGCCAGCAGCCTCCGTAGGACAGGCGAATATTACACCTTC.

The J gene is TRBJ2-5, the V gene TRBV7-9; D may be TRBD2 (6 bases). CDR3 length equals 13 residues. The V gene lost 7 bases and the J gene lost 3 bases, with 12 bases spanning the gap. Germline V gene sequence: CDR1 SEHNR, CDR2 FQNEAQ (reference sequence). The CDR3 loop reads CASNPGEEETQYF. The CDR3 nucleotides read TGTGCCAGCAACCCGGGGGAAGAAGAGACCCAGTACTTC.

The chain couples TRBV28 to TRBJ2-7, with 9 bases aligning to TRBD1. V was pared by 5 bases and J by 2 bases, with 7 bases of the junction left unmatched. CDR3 length equals 15 residues. From germline, CDR1 is MDHEN and CDR2 SYDVKM. DNA of the CDR3: TGTGCCAGCAGTACGCCCCGGGACAGGGCCTACGAGCAGTACTTC. It is translated as CASSTPRDRAYEQYF. Looking up the rest from reference TRBV28 and TRBJ2-7 gives the full variable domain: DVKVTQSSRYLVKRTGEKVFLECVQDMDHENMFWYRQDPGLGLRLIYFSYDVKMKEKGDIPEGYSVSREKKERFSLILESASTNQTSMYLCASSTPRDRAYEQYFGPGTRLTVT.

This clonotype was counted at least ten times. This chain connects TRBV7-8 to TRBJ2-1; 12 bases line up with TRBD2. CDR3 size: 19 residues. From germline, CDR1 is SGHVS and CDR2 FQNEAQ. Germline trimming cut 2 bases from V and 2 bases from J; bases unmatched to any gene: 10. This CDR3 reads CASSLRLAGGPEAYNEQFF. DNA for the CDR3: TGTGCCAGCAGCTTAAGGCTAGCGGGAGGGCCCGAGGCCTACAATGAGCAGTTCTTC.